These T cell receptor beta chains were read from a single sample in a study of T cells after yellow fever vaccination. One entry per CDR3 protein, called by TCRdb with MiXCR from the 5' RACE reads. Among about 120,000 distinct CDR3 sequences listed, 13% to 15% were seen once. The sample here was CD8+ T cells sorted from PBMCs, taken 5 days after the yellow fever booster vaccination. All receptors derive from a man between 18 and 29 years old who received the YFV17D yellow fever vaccine. CDR3s include the opening cysteine and the closing phenylalanine or tryptophan. D genes are given only for firm matches. Not all rows give a size; the values are once, few, many and, for expanded clones, a class.

clone_size,j_call,d_call,v_call,cdr3_aa,cdr3_nt
-,TRBJ2-1,TRBD2,TRBV9,CASSVAGGGAGHEQFF,TGTGCCAGCAGCGTAGCCGGCGGGGGGGCCGGGCATGAGCAGTTCTTC
-,TRBJ2-2,-,TRBV29-1,CSVEAPPGELFF,TGCAGCGTTGAAGCTCCCCCCGGGGAGCTGTTTTTT
-,TRBJ1-6,TRBD1,TRBV6-1,CASSAFWTGDYSPLHF,TGTGCCAGCAGTGCCTTTTGGACAGGGGATTATTCACCCCTCCACTTT
few,TRBJ2-1,-,TRBV6-5,CASSYSMGGGRNEQFF,TGTGCCAGCAGTTACTCGATGGGGGGGGGCCGCAATGAGCAGTTCTTC
-,TRBJ2-7,-,TRBV20-1,CSARDRDTSYEQYF,TGCAGTGCTAGAGATCGGGATACTTCCTACGAGCAGTACTTC
-,TRBJ2-5,-,TRBV27,CASSLSPTGLAETQYF,TGTGCCAGCAGTTTATCTCCAACAGGGTTAGCAGAGACCCAGTACTTC
-,TRBJ2-1,TRBD2,TRBV11-2,CASSLVGRTSGYNEQFF,TGTGCCAGCAGCTTAGTCGGACGGACTAGCGGCTACAATGAGCAGTTCTTC
-,TRBJ2-2,TRBD1,TRBV4-1,CASSHQTGAGGELFF,TGCGCCAGCAGCCACCAGACAGGGGCGGGCGGGGAGCTGTTTTTT
few,TRBJ2-2,-,TRBV7-6,CASSLSRANTGELFF,TGTGCCAGCAGCTTAAGCCGGGCGAACACCGGGGAGCTGTTTTTT
-,TRBJ1-1,-,TRBV5-1,CASSLVGARTEAFF,TGCGCCAGCAGCTTGGTGGGGGCGAGGACTGAAGCTTTCTTT
-,TRBJ2-2,-,TRBV15,CATSRDRQGGGELFF,TGTGCCACCAGCAGAGATAGGCAAGGGGGCGGGGAGCTGTTTTTT
few,TRBJ1-1,-,TRBV12-3/TRBV12-4,CASSLAGFGTEAFF,TGTGCCAGCAGTTTAGCGGGGTTCGGCACTGAAGCTTTCTTT
few,TRBJ2-2,-,TRBV5-1,CASSLARLTGELFF,TGCGCCAGCAGCTTGGCCAGGCTGACCGGGGAGCTGTTTTTT
-,TRBJ2-1,TRBD2,TRBV4-3,CASSPSGGLVSNEQFF,TGCGCCAGCAGCCCATCCGGGGGACTAGTATCCAATGAGCAGTTCTTC
-,TRBJ2-5,-,TRBV15,CATSSSGRGAQYF,TGTGCCACCAGCTCCTCAGGCCGTGGGGCCCAGTACTTC
-,TRBJ2-3,-,TRBV6-2/TRBV6-3,CASEGGSTDTQYF,TGTGCCAGCGAAGGGGGGAGCACAGATACGCAGTATTTT
-,TRBJ2-1,TRBD1,TRBV5-6,CASSGWDRGLNEQFF,TGTGCCAGCAGCGGCTGGGACAGGGGGCTCAATGAGCAGTTCTTC
-,TRBJ2-3,TRBD1,TRBV5-1,CASSYRQGSDTQYF,TGCGCCAGCAGCTACCGACAGGGGTCGGATACGCAGTATTTT
-,TRBJ2-2,-,TRBV6-2/TRBV6-3,CASWGSGELFF,TGTGCCAGTTGGGGGTCCGGGGAGCTGTTTTTT
few,TRBJ2-4,-,TRBV29-1,CSVESGPRYIQYF,TGCAGCGTCGAATCCGGGCCAAGGTACATTCAGTACTTC
-,TRBJ1-2,TRBD1,TRBV9,CASSIGQGADGYTF,TGTGCCAGCAGCATTGGACAGGGGGCTGATGGCTACACCTTC
few,TRBJ2-5,-,TRBV5-6,CASSLELRGTQETQYF,TGTGCCAGCAGCCTGGAATTGCGGGGCACCCAAGAGACCCAGTACTTC
-,TRBJ2-6,-,TRBV11-2,CASSSLDSSGANVLTF,TGTGCCAGCAGCTCCCTGGACAGCTCTGGGGCCAACGTCCTGACTTTC
many,TRBJ2-3,TRBD2,TRBV10-3,CAINKGTSWDTQYF,TGTGCCATCAACAAGGGGACTAGCTGGGATACGCAGTATTTT
few,TRBJ1-2,-,TRBV9,CASSVGGYYGYTF,TGTGCCAGCAGCGTAGGAGGGTACTATGGCTACACCTTC
-,TRBJ1-1,-,TRBV3-1,CASSQVGSRAARNTEAFF,TGTGCCAGCAGCCAAGTCGGTTCGCGGGCGGCCAGGAACACTGAAGCTTTCTTT
-,TRBJ2-4,-,TRBV4-3,CASSQDALRAGSRVAKNIQYF,TGCGCCAGCAGCCAAGATGCCCTCCGGGCAGGGAGTCGAGTAGCCAAAAACATTCAGTACTTC
few,TRBJ2-5,TRBD2,TRBV10-3,CAISGGGRNQETQYF,TGTGCCATCAGTGGCGGGGGGCGGAACCAAGAGACCCAGTACTTC
few,TRBJ1-2,TRBD1,TRBV4-3,CASSHSNQGARGYGYTF,TGCGCCAGCAGCCATTCCAATCAGGGGGCAAGGGGGTATGGCTACACCTTC
few,TRBJ2-5,-,TRBV7-9,CASSLRDGTILGETQYF,TGTGCCAGCAGCTTAAGGGACGGGACAATCTTGGGGGAGACCCAGTACTTC
few,TRBJ2-5,-,TRBV4-2,CASSQDFPSWETQYF,TGTGCCAGCAGCCAAGATTTCCCCAGTTGGGAGACCCAGTACTTC
few,TRBJ2-1,-,TRBV29-1,CSVEDHNNEQFF,TGCAGCGTTGAAGACCACAACAATGAGCAGTTCTTC
-,TRBJ1-1,-,TRBV28,CASSQTLSSTEAFF,TGTGCCAGCAGTCAGACACTCTCCAGCACTGAAGCTTTCTTT
-,TRBJ1-6,-,TRBV7-2,CASSYRQASPLHF,TGTGCCAGCAGCTACCGTCAGGCTTCACCCCTCCACTTT
-,TRBJ2-3,TRBD2,TRBV7-9,CASRPGLGQDTQYF,TGTGCCAGCAGACCCGGACTAGGCCAAGATACGCAGTATTTT
-,TRBJ2-2,-,TRBV4-3,CASSELQGIYGELFF,TGCGCCAGCAGCGAATTACAGGGCATCTACGGGGAGCTGTTTTTT
-,TRBJ2-7,TRBD1,TRBV7-9,CASSPRGTGSHEQYF,TGTGCCAGCAGCCCCCGCGGGACAGGGTCCCACGAGCAGTACTTC
few,TRBJ2-7,TRBD2,TRBV11-2,CASSLMTGGEQYF,TGTGCCAGCAGCCTAATGACGGGGGGCGAGCAGTACTTC
few,TRBJ1-2,-,TRBV5-1,CASSLGSNYGYTF,TGCGCCAGCAGCCTCGGGAGTAACTATGGCTACACCTTC
few,TRBJ1-5,-,TRBV7-9,CASSSLGRGNQPQHF,TGTGCCAGCAGCTCGCTCGGGAGGGGAAATCAGCCCCAGCATTTT
few,TRBJ1-5,-,TRBV6-6,CASSSGQNQPQHF,TGTGCCAGCAGTTCTGGACAGAATCAGCCCCAGCATTTT
few,TRBJ2-5,-,TRBV9,CASSVNDFQETQYF,TGTGCCAGCAGCGTAAACGACTTCCAAGAGACCCAGTACTTC